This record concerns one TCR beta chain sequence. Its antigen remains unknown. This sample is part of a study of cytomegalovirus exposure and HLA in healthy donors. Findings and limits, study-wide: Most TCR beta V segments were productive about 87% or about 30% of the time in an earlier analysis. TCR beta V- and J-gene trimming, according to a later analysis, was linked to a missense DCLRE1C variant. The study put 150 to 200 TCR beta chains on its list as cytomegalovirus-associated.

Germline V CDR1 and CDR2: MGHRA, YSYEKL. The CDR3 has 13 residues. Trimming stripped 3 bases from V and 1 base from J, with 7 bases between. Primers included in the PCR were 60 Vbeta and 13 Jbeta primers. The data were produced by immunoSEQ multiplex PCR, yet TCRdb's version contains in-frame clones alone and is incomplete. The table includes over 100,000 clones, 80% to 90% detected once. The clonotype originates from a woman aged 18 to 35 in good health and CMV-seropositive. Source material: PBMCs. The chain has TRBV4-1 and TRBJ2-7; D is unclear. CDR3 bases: TGCGCCAGCAGCCATTCGACTTCCTACGAGCAGTACTTC. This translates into CASSHSTSYEQYF.